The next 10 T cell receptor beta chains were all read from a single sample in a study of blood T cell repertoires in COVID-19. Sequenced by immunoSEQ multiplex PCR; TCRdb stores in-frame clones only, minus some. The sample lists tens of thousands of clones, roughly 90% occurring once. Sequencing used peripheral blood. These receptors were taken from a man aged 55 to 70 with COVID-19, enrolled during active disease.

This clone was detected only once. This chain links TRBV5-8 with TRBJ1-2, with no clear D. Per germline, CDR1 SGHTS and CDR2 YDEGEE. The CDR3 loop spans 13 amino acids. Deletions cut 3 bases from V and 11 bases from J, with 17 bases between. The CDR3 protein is CASSSGHGMSYTF. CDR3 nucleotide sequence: TGTGCCAGCAGCTCGGGTCATGGAATGAGTTACACCTTC.

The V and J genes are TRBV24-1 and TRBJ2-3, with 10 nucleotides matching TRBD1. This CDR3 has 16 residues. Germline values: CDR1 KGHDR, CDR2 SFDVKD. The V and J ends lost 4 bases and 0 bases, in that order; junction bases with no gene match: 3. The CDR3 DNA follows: TGTGCCACCAGTGACCCGGGACAGGGGAGCACAGATACGCAGTATTTT. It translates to CATSDPGQGSTDTQYF.

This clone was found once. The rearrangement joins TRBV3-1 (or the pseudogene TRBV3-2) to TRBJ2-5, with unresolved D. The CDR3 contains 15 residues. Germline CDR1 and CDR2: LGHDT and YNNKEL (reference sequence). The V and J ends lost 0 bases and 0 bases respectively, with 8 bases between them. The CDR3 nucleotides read TGTGCCAGCAGCCAAGATAGACACAACCAAGAGACCCAGTACTTC. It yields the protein CASSQDRHNQETQYF.

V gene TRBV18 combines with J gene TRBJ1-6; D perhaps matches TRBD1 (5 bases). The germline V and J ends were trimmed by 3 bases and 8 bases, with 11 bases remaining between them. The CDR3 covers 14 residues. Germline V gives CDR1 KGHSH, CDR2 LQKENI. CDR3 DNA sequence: TGTGCCAGCTCACCCTCGGGACTCTATTCACCCCTCCACTTT. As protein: CASSPSGLYSPLHF.

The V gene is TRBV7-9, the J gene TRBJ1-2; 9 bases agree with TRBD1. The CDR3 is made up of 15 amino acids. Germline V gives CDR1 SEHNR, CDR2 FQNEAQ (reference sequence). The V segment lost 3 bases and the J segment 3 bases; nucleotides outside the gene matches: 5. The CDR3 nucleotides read TGTGCCAGCAGCTTCCCGGGACAGGGTGACTATGGCTACACCTTC. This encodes CASSFPGQGDYGYTF.

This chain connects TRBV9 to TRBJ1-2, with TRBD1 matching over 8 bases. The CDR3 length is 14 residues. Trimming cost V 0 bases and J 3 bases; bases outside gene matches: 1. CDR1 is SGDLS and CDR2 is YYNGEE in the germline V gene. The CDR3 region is CASSVGTGYYGYTF. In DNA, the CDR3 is TGTGCCAGCAGCGTAGGGACAGGGTACTATGGCTACACCTTC.

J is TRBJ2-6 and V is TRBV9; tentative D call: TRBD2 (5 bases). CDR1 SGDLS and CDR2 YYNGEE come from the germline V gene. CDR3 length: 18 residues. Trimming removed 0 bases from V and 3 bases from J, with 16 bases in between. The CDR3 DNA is TGTGCCAGCAGCGTAGTGGCGGGCATCAAGTATGGGGCCAACGTCCTGACTTTC. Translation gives CASSVVAGIKYGANVLTF.

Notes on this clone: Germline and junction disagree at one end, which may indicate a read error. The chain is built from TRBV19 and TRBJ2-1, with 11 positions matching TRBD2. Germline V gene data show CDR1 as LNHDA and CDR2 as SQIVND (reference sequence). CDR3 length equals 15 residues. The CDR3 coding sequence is TGTGCCAGTAGGATAGCGGGAGGGCTAAACAATGAGCAGTTCTTC. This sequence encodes CASRIAGGLNNEQFF.

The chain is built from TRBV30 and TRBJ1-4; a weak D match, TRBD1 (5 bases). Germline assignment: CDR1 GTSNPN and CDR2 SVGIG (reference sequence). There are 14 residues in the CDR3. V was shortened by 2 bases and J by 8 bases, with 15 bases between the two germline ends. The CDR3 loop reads CAWSLRARQEKLFF. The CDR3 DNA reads TGTGCCTGGAGTCTCCGAGCGAGACAGGAAAAACTGTTTTTT.

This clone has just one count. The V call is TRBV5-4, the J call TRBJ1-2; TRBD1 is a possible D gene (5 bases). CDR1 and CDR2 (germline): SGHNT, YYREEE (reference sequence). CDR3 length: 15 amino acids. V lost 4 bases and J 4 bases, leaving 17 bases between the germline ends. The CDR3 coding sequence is TGTGCCAGCAGCCGCGCGGGGGGGGGAGTCTATGGCTACACCTTC. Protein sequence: CASSRAGGGVYGYTF. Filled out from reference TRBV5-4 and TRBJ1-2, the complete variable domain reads ETGVTQSPTHLIKTRGQQVTLRCSSQSGHNTVSWYQQALGQGPQFIFQYYREEENGRGNFPPRFSGLQFPNYSSELNVNALELDDSALYLCASSRAGGGVYGYTFGSGTRLTVV.